Listed here are 2 T cell receptor beta chains from one sample, sequenced in a study of blood T cell repertoires in COVID-19. The method was immunoSEQ multiplex PCR; TCRdb's version includes in-frame clones alone and lacks a portion of them. The sample comprises fewer than 250,000 clones, around 90% of which are singletons, and about 0.79% rests with the top ten. The material sequenced was peripheral blood. All receptors come from a man aged 25-45 years with COVID-19, enrolled during active disease.

The chain couples TRBV30 to TRBJ1-1; D gene uncertain. With 0 bases removed from V and 1 base from J, the gap between germline ends came to 12 bases. CDR1 is GTSNPN and CDR2 is SVGIG in the germline V gene (reference sequence). The CDR3 totals 15 residues. DNA for the CDR3: TGTGCCTGGAGTGTTTTAAGGGAGGGGAACACTGAAGCTTTCTTT. Translation gives CAWSVLREGNTEAFF.

There are a few counts of this clone. This rearrangement joins TRBV29-1 to TRBJ1-1, with 7 positions matching TRBD1. The CDR3 runs to 15 residues. V lost 1 base to trimming and J lost 0 bases; unmatched junction nucleotides: 5. Germline CDR1 SQVTM, CDR2 ANQGSEA. The CDR3, as DNA: TGCAGCGTTGAAGCGAAAGGGGGCATGAACACTGAAGCTTTCTTT. Its protein is CSVEAKGGMNTEAFF. The full variable domain, with the rest looked up from reference TRBV29-1 and TRBJ1-1, is SAVISQKPSRDICQRGTSLTIQCQVDSQVTMMFWYRQQPGQSLTLIATANQGSEATYESGFVIDKFPISRPNLTFSTLTVSNMSPEDSSIYLCSVEAKGGMNTEAFFGQGTRLTVV.